The 19 T cell receptor beta chains in this list originate from one sample, sequenced in a study of blood T cell repertoires in COVID-19. TCRdb keeps only in-frame clones here, not all; method: immunoSEQ multiplex PCR. Of over 140,000 clones listed, roughly four fifths are singletons. Sequencing was performed on peripheral blood. Receptors were obtained from an elderly woman with active or convalescent COVID-19.

This clone was observed a few times. The chain carries TRBV19 and TRBJ2-7, with 9 bases identical to TRBD1. V was pared by 3 bases and J by 5 bases, with 5 bases of the junction left unmatched. The CDR3 extends over 14 amino acids. Looked up from germline, CDR1 is LNHDA and CDR2 is SQIVND (reference sequence). Written as DNA, the CDR3 is TGTGCCAGTAGTATTGGACAGGGGATTCACGAGCAGTACTTC. The encoded protein is CASSIGQGIHEQYF.

The gene calls are TRBV6-6 and TRBJ2-1, with D perhaps matching TRBD2 (7 bases). V lost 6 bases and J lost 7, with 22 bases in between. CDR1 is MNHNY and CDR2 is SVGAGI in the germline V gene (reference sequence). CDR3 length equals 16 residues. DNA of the CDR3: TGTGCCAGCAGGAAAGGGGGGGGGCCGTCGGAGAATGAGCAGTTCTTC. Its protein is CASRKGGGPSENEQFF.

The chain is built from TRBV11-2 and TRBJ1-6; TRBD1 matches 9 bases. Trimming cost V 1 base and J 8 bases; bases outside gene matches: 6. The CDR3 length is 16 residues. CDR1 is SGHAT and CDR2 is FQNNGV in the germline V gene. The CDR3 coding sequence is TGTGCCAGCAGCTTAGGGGGGACAGGGCCGGATTCACCCCTCCACTTT. It yields the protein CASSLGGTGPDSPLHF.

The rearrangement uses TRBV4-3 and TRBJ1-6, with D possibly being TRBD1 (6 bases). This CDR3 contains 14 residues. The V and J ends lost 1 base and 10 bases respectively, with 11 bases between them. Germline V gives CDR1 LGHNA, CDR2 YSLEER. In DNA, the CDR3 is TGCGCCAGCAGCCAAGGTCCAGGGGCCTCACCCCTCCACTTT. Residues: CASSQGPGASPLHF.

The V call is TRBV4-3, the J call TRBJ2-2; 10 nucleotides line up with TRBD2. The germline V gene encodes CDR1 LGHNA and CDR2 YSLEER. This CDR3 spans 17 amino acids. V lost 0 bases to trimming and J lost 2 bases; unmatched junction nucleotides: 3. CDR3 protein: CASSQEIAGGNTGELFF. The CDR3 coding sequence is TGCGCCAGCAGCCAAGAAATAGCGGGGGGCAACACCGGGGAGCTGTTTTTT.

This clone was counted a few times. The chain couples TRBV5-1 to TRBJ2-7; 13 nucleotides line up with TRBD2. Germline assignment: CDR1 SGHRS and CDR2 YFSETQ. The length of the CDR3 is 17 residues. The junction had 5 bases not matched to a gene; V was cut back by 2 bases and J by 0 bases. The CDR3 sequence: CASSFRTSGGSSYEQYF. CDR3 DNA sequence: TGCGCCAGCAGCTTCCGGACTAGCGGGGGATCCTCCTACGAGCAGTACTTC.

The chain employs TRBV30 and TRBJ2-2; D ambiguous. The CDR3 runs to 12 residues. Germline CDR1 GTSNPN, CDR2 SVGIG (reference sequence). Trimming cost V 6 bases and J 2 bases, with 7 bases left between them. The CDR3: CACPGNTGELFF. CDR3 DNA: TGTGCCTGTCCAGGAAACACCGGGGAGCTGTTTTTT.

J is TRBJ2-7 and V is TRBV9; D is unclear. Trimming shortened V by 4 bases and J by 2 bases, and 13 bases separated the two germline ends. Germline V lookup: CDR1 SGDLS, CDR2 YYNGEE. The CDR3 covers 14 residues. The CDR3 is CASSPHSPAYEQYF. The CDR3 DNA follows: TGTGCCAGCAGCCCGCACAGTCCCGCCTACGAGCAGTACTTC.

The chain recombines TRBV7-2 with TRBJ1-1; D unresolved. V lost 6 bases, J lost 2 bases, and 10 bases lay in between. Germline lookup yields CDR1 SGHTA and CDR2 FQGNSA. CDR3 length: 13 amino acids. CDR3 region: CASRPTRNTEAFF. The CDR3 DNA sequence: TGTGCCAGCAGGCCCACTCGTAACACTGAAGCTTTCTTT.

The chain links TRBV3-1 (or the pseudogene TRBV3-2) to TRBJ1-2; D not certain. The CDR3 consists of 12 residues. The V gene lost 5 bases and the J gene lost 0 bases, with 4 bases spanning the gap. Germline-derived CDR1 and CDR2 are LGHDT and YNNKEL (reference sequence). As DNA, the CDR3 is TGTGCCAGCAGCGGCCCTAACTATGGCTACACCTTC. Protein sequence: CASSGPNYGYTF.

CDR3 in amino acids: CASSYSQGNTGELFF. DNA for the CDR3: TGTGCCAGCAGTTACTCGCAGGGGAACACCGGGGAGCTGTTTTTT. This chain uses TRBV6-2 or TRBV6-3 with TRBJ2-2; tentative D call: TRBD1 (5 bases). Germline CDR1 MNHEY, CDR2 SVGEGT. The ends were cut back, 0 bases at V and 1 base at J, with 6 bases in the middle. This CDR3 contains 15 residues.

The rearrangement links TRBV3-1 (or the pseudogene TRBV3-2) to TRBJ1-3; the D is unclear. Per germline, CDR1 LGHDT and CDR2 YNNKEL (reference sequence). The CDR3 consists of 14 residues. V was trimmed by 2 bases and J by 4 bases, leaving 9 bases between them. The chain's CDR3 is CASSQNIEGNTIYF. The CDR3 region has the DNA TGTGCCAGCAGCCAAAATATCGAGGGAAACACCATATATTTT.

This rearrangement joins TRBV6-1 to TRBJ1-1; the match to TRBD1 covers 7 bases. Trimming at V came to 3 bases and at J to 1 base, leaving 5 bases not matched to a gene. The CDR3 totals 15 residues. Germline CDR1 is MNHNS and CDR2 is SASEGT. The CDR3 nucleotides are TGTGCCAGCAGTGATCCGGGACAGACGAACACTGAAGCTTTCTTT. Translation: CASSDPGQTNTEAFF.

The CDR3 DNA follows: TGTGCCAGCAGTTACTCCGGACAAGGGGAGCTGTTTTTT. The encoded protein is CASSYSGQGELFF. J is TRBJ2-2 and V is TRBV6-2 or TRBV6-3; perhaps TRBD1 as D (5 bases). V was shortened by 0 bases and J by 8 bases, with 7 bases between the two germline ends. Per the germline V gene, CDR1 is MNHEY and CDR2 is SVGEGT. The CDR3 contains 13 residues.

The V gene is TRBV7-2, the J gene TRBJ1-1; the D gene is possibly TRBD1 (6 bases). The CDR3 totals 14 residues. V dropped 2 bases and J dropped 4 bases, with 11 bases sitting between them. Germline CDR1 SGHTA, CDR2 FQGNSA. The DNA of the CDR3 is TGTGCCAGCAGCTTAAACAGGGAGGGCACTGAAGCTTTCTTT. Its protein product is CASSLNREGTEAFF.

This clone has more than one count but fewer than ten. The chain carries TRBV11-1 and TRBJ2-3; tentatively, D is TRBD1 (6 bases). Trimming left V 5 bases short and J 8 bases short, with 14 bases between. Germline CDR1 is SGHAT and CDR2 is FQDESV (reference sequence). This CDR3 spans 13 amino acids. CDR3 in DNA: TGTGCCAGCAGCCAAGACAGGTCAGGTACGCAGTATTTT. Its protein is CASSQDRSGTQYF.

This chain joins TRBV6-4 and TRBJ2-1; 13 bases agree with TRBD2. Germline V gene lookup returns CDR1 MRHNA and CDR2 SNTAGT. The trim removed 5 bases at V and 8 bases at J, leaving 3 bases unmatched. The CDR3 totals 14 residues. DNA of the CDR3: TGTGCCAGCAGTACCGGGACTAGCGGGGATGAGCAGTTCTTC. It translates to CASSTGTSGDEQFF.

This clone has more than one count but fewer than ten. This chain joins TRBV10-3 and TRBJ2-5; 7 nucleotides agree with TRBD2. V trimming: 4 bases; J trimming: 4 bases; junction bases outside the gene matches: 3. Germline loops: CDR1 ENHRY, CDR2 SYGVKD. The CDR3 has 13 amino acids. The CDR3 DNA follows: TGTGCCATCAGTGTGGGGGGGAGAGAGACCCAGTACTTC. Its protein is CAISVGGRETQYF.

The chain has TRBV3-1 (or the pseudogene TRBV3-2) and TRBJ1-1; D might be TRBD1 (5 bases). Between the trimmed V and J ends, which lost 2 bases and 1 base, there was a span of 8 bases. CDR1 is LGHDT, CDR2 YNNKEL, per germline (reference sequence). The CDR3 has 14 residues. This chain's CDR3 is CASSQYRTNTEAFF. The CDR3 coding sequence is TGTGCCAGCAGCCAATACAGGACGAACACTGAAGCTTTCTTT.